This T cell receptor (beta chain) was obtained from a study of beta chain features in type 1 diabetes (dated 2018 in TCRdb). Context from the whole study: No differences in mean age, gender distribution, total cell number or subset yield were found between patients and healthy donors. A total of around 100 million sorted cells were examined across all samples, and RNA yield correlated strongly with the number of cells per subset. The study compared TCRB repertoires of sorted circulating CD4+ T cell subsets between recently diagnosed type 1 diabetes patients and matched healthy donors. Whereas all 30 or so donors provided naive and central memory subsets, regulatory and stem cell-like memory subsets were isolated from just 8 patients and about 8 healthy donors.

Trimming removed 1 base from V and 4 bases from J, leaving 10 bases between the germline ends. The CDR3 measures 15 amino acids from cysteine to phenylalanine. The sequence is cut down to CDR3 DNA, 45 bases in frame from base 1. In the germline V gene (reference sequence), CDR1 corresponds to SEHNR and CDR2 to FQNEAQ. All of the isolated RNA was reverse transcribed with the High Capacity cDNA Reverse Transcription Kit, so expressed TCRB transcripts were sequenced. Naive, central memory and regulatory T cell samples underwent deep immunoSEQ sequencing, averaging around 3.7 million total reads per sample. Sorted cells were lysed in RLT buffer and RNA was extracted with DNase-treated RNeasy Micro or Mini kits, depending on cell number. Each cell subset was processed on its own to prevent cross-contamination, while patient and healthy donor samples were processed together. The immunoSEQ multiplex PCR was used to amplify TCRB sequences from cDNA, yielding 87-bp fragments that span the CDR3 region. The amplicons were sequenced using the Illumina HiSeq platform. As for the original processing: PCR bias was computationally corrected using synthetic template baselines, reads within Hamming distance 2 were collapsed, and singletons that could not be merged were discarded. Reads were aligned against IMGT to assign V, D and J genes, CDR3 length and insertions or deletions at six rearrangement sites. Within each subset, clonotype counts were normalized to sorted cell number, after which true diversity and Gini coefficients were computed with the tcR R package. Repertoire sharing was quantified using the overlap coefficient calculated on TCRB nucleotide sequences. Held by TCRdb, this immuneACCESS table contains in-frame sequences only and omits some clones. Under half of the omission traces to an unresolved V gene where checked; the cause of the rest is unknown. That table furnishes V, J and clone size, whereas the DNA furnished D and trimming. This sample gives about 300,000 clones in total; about 8.5% of them show up just once. The ten largest account for about 0.93% of the sample.

Overall study results and their limits: A moderate but significant shortening of TCRB CDR3 length was observed in type 1 diabetes patients in all four CD4+ subsets. Fewer insertions and more nucleotide deletions at VDJ recombination sites were observed in patients with type 1 diabetes, implying thymic rearrangement abnormalities. Sequencing cDNA rather than genomic DNA could over-represent highly expressing activated cells, although activation and CD3 levels did not differ between groups. PCR may preferentially amplify shorter templates, but because patient and control samples were amplified and corrected together, any resulting skew would affect both groups equally. Only small numbers of individuals were included in the HLA sub-analyses, which left unresolved whether HLA type had any influence on TCRB rearrangement. The naive, central memory and regulatory TCRB repertoires appeared to resemble one another more closely among patients than among healthy donors.

Each donor gave one peripheral blood draw, averaging approximately 110 mL, which was collected into heparinised tubes. A BD FACSAria II was used to sort naive, central memory, regulatory and stem cell-like memory CD4+ T cells with a panel that included CD45RO, CCR7, CD25, CD127, CD95 and CD27. Purity was above 95% for every sorted population. PBMCs were isolated right away by Lymphoprep density gradient centrifugation and were stained directly, without culture. So that batch effects would be minimized, each experiment stained and sorted samples in pairs, pairing one healthy donor with one patient. This clone was picked up a small number of times. This clone's antigen is unknown. Per-nucleotide qualities are absent, and no much larger clonotype sits a single base away.

Sequencing input: central memory CD4+ T cells from blood. The chain is made from TRBV7-9 and TRBJ1-4, and TRBD1 may be the D gene, going by 5 matching bases. The receptor's source is a young woman in good health. At the DNA level, the sequence is TGTGCCAGCAGCTTAGGACAGAGACATAATGAAAAACTGTTTTTT. Its protein product is CASSLGQRHNEKLFF. The full variable domain, completed from the reference TRBV7-9 and TRBJ1-4 proteins outside the CDR3, reads DTGVSQNPRHKITKRGQNVTFRCDPISEHNRLYWYRQTLGQGPEFLTYFQNEAQLEKSRLLSDRFSAERPKGSFSTLEIQRTEQGDSAMYLCASSLGQRHNEKLFFGSGTQLSVL.